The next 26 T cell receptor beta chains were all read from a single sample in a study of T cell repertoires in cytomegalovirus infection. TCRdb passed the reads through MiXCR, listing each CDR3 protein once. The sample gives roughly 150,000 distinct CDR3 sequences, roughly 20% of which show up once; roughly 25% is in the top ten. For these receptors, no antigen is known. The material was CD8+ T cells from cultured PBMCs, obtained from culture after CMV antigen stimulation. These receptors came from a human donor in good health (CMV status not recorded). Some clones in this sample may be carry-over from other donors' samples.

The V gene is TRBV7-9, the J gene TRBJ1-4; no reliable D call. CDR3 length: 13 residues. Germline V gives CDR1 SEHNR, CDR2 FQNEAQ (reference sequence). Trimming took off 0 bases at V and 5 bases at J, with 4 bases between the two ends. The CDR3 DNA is TGTGCCAGCAGCTTAGCAGAAAATGAAAAACTGTTTTTT. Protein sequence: CASSLAENEKLFF.

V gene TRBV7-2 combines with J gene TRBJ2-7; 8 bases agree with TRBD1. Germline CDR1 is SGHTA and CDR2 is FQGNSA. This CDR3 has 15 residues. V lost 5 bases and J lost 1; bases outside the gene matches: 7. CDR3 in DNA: TGTGCCAGCAGCCTGACAGGGGTTTGGTCCTACGAGCAGTACTTC. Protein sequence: CASSLTGVWSYEQYF.

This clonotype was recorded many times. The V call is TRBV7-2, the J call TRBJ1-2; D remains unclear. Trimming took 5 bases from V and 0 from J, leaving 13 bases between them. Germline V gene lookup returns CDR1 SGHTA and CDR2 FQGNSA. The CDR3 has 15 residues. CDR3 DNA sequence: TGTGCCAGCAGCCCCTCCCGGGCTCCTAACTATGGCTACACCTTC. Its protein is CASSPSRAPNYGYTF.

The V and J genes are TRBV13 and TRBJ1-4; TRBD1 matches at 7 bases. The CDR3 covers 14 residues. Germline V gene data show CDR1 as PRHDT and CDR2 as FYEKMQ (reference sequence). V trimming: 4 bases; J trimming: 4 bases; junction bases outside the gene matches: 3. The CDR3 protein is CASSSGGGNEKLFF. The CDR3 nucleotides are TGTGCCAGCAGCTCAGGGGGAGGTAATGAAAAACTGTTTTTT. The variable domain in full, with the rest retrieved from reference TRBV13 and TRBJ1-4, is AAGVIQSPRHLIKEKRETATLKCYPIPRHDTVYWYQQGPGQDPQFLISFYEKMQSDKGSIPDRFSAQQFSDYHSELNMSSLELGDSALYFCASSSGGGNEKLFFGSGTQLSVL.

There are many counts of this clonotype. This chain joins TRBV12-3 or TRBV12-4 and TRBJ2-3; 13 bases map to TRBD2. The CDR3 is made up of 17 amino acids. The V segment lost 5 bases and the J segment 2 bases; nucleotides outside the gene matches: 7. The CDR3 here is CASSPEGLAGITDTQYF. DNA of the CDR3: TGTGCCAGCAGTCCGGAGGGACTAGCGGGGATCACAGATACGCAGTATTTT.

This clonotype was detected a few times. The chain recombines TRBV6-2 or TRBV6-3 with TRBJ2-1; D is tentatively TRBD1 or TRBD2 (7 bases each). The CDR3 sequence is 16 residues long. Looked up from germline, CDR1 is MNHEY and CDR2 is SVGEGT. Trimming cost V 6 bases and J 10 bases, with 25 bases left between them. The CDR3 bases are TGTGCCAGCAGGGTTCAGGGGGGGGGCCAGAATCACGAGCAGTTCTTC. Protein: CASRVQGGGQNHEQFF.

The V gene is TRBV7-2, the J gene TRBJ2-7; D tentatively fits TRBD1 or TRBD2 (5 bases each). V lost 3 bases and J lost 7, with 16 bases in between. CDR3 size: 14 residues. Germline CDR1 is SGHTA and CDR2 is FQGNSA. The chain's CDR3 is CASSFNLQGREQYF. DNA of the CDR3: TGTGCCAGCAGCTTTAACCTTCAGGGACGAGAGCAGTACTTC.

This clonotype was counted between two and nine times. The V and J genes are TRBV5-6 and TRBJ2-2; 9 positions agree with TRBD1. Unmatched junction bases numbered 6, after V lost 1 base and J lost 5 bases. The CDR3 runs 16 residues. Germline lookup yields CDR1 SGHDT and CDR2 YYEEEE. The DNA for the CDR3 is TGTGCCAGCAGCTTGACGGGACAGGGACTAACCGGGGAGCTGTTTTTT. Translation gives CASSLTGQGLTGELFF.

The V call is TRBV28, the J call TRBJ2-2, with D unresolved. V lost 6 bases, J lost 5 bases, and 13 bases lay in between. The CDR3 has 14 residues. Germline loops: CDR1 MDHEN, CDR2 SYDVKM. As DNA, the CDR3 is TGTGCCAGCAGCCGTGTCCTGCGGACCGGGGAGCTGTTTTTT. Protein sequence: CASSRVLRTGELFF. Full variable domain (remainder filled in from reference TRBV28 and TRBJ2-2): DVKVTQSSRYLVKRTGEKVFLECVQDMDHENMFWYRQDPGLGLRLIYFSYDVKMKEKGDIPEGYSVSREKKERFSLILESASTNQTSMYLCASSRVLRTGELFFGEGSRLTVL.

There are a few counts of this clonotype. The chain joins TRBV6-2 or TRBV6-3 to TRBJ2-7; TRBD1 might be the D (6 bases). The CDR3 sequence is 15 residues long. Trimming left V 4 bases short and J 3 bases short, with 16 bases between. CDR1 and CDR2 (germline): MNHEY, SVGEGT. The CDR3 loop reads CASSSVYRAGYEQYF. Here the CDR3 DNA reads TGTGCCAGCAGTTCGGTGTACAGGGCGGGCTACGAGCAGTACTTC.

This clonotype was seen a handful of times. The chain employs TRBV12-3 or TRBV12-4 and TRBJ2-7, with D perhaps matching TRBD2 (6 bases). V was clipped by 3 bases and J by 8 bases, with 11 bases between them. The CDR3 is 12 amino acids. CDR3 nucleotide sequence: TGTGCCAGCAGTTTCGGAGGGATCAAGCAGTACTTC. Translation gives CASSFGGIKQYF.

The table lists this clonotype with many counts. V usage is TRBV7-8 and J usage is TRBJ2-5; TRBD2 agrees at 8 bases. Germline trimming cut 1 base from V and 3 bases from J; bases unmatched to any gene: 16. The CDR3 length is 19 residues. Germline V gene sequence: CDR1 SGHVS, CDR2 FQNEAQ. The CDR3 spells CASSLDPAGAPMYEETQYF. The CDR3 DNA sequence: TGTGCCAGCAGCTTAGATCCAGCGGGGGCCCCCATGTATGAAGAGACCCAGTACTTC.

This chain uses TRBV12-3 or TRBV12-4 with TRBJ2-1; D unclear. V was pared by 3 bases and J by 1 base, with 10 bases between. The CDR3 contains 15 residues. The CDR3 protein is CASSLSQPSYNEQFF. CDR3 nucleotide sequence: TGTGCCAGCAGTTTGTCACAACCTTCCTACAATGAGCAGTTCTTC.

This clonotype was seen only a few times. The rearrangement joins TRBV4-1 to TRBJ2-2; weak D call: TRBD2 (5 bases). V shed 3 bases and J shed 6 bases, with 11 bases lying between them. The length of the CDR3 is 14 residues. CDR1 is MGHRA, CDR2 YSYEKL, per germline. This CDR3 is CASSHTDLSGELFF. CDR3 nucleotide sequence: TGCGCCAGCAGCCACACGGACTTATCCGGGGAGCTGTTTTTT.

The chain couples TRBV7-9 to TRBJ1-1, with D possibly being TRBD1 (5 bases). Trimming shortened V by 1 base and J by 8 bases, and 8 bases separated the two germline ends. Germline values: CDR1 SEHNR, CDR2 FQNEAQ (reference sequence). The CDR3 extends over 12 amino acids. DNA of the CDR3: TGTGCCAGCAGCTTAGGGCAGGGCGAAGCTTTCTTT. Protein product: CASSLGQGEAFF.

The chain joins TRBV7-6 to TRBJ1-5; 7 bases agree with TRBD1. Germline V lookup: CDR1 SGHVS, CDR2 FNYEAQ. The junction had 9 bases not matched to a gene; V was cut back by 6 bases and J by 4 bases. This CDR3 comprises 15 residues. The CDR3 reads CASSSATGWNQPQHF. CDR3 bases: TGTGCCAGCAGTTCAGCGACAGGGTGGAATCAGCCCCAGCATTTT.

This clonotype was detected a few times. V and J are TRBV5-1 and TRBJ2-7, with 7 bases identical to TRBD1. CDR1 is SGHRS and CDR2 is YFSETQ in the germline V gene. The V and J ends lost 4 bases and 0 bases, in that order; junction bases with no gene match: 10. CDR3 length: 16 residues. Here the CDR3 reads CASSAILGQSSYEQYF. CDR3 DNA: TGCGCCAGCAGCGCCATCCTGGGACAGAGCTCCTACGAGCAGTACTTC.

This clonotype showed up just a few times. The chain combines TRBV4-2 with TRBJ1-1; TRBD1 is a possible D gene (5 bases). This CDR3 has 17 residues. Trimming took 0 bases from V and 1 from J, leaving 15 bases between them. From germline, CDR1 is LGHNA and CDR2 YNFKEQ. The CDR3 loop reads CASSQEEQGIANTEAFF. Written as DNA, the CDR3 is TGTGCCAGCAGCCAAGAGGAGCAGGGAATAGCGAACACTGAAGCTTTCTTT.

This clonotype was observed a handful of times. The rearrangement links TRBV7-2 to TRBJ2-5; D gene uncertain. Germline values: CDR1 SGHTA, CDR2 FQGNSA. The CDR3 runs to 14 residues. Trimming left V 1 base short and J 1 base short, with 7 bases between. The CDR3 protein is CASSLEILQETQYF. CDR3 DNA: TGTGCCAGCAGCTTAGAGATACTCCAAGAGACCCAGTACTTC. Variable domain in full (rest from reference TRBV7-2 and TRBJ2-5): GAGVSQSPSNKVTEKGKDVELRCDPISGHTALYWYRQSLGQGLEFLIYFQGNSAPDKSGLPSDRFSAERTGGSVSTLTIQRTQQEDSAVYLCASSLEILQETQYFGPGTRLLVL.

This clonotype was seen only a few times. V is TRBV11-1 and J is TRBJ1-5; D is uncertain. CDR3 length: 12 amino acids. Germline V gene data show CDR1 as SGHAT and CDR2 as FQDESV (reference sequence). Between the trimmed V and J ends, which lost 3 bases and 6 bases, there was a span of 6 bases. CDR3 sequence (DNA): TGTGCCAGCAGCTTTGGCAGTCAGCCCCAGCATTTT. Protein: CASSFGSQPQHF.

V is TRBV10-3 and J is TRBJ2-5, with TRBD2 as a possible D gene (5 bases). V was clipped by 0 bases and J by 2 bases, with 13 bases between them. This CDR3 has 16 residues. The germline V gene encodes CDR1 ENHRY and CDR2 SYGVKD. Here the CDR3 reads CAISESPPGVQETQYF. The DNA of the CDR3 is TGTGCCATCAGTGAGTCGCCGCCCGGGGTACAAGAGACCCAGTACTTC.

The CDR3 reads CATHTGLIDNEQFF. CDR3 sequence (DNA): TGTGCCACCCACACCGGACTAATTGACAATGAGCAGTTCTTC. The chain couples TRBV12-3 or TRBV12-4 to TRBJ2-1, with D possibly matching TRBD2 (6 bases). This CDR3 has 14 residues. Trimming removed 10 bases at V and 5 bases at J, with 18 bases between.

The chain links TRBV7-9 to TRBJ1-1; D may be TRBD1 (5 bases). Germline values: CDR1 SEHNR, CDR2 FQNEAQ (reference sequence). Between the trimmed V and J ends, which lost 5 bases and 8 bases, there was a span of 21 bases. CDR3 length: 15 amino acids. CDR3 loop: CASSPREGPFTEAFF. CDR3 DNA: TGTGCCAGCAGCCCCAGGGAGGGGCCTTTTACCGAAGCTTTCTTT.

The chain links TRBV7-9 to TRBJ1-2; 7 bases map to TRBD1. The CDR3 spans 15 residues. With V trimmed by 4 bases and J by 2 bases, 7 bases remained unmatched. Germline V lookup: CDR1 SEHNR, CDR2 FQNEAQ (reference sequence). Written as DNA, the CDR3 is TGTGCCAGCAGCTCCCTGACAGGGAAGAACTATGGCTACACCTTC. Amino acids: CASSSLTGKNYGYTF. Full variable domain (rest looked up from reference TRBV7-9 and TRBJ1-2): DTGVSQNPRHKITKRGQNVTFRCDPISEHNRLYWYRQTLGQGPEFLTYFQNEAQLEKSRLLSDRFSAERPKGSFSTLEIQRTEQGDSAMYLCASSSLTGKNYGYTFGSGTRLTVV.

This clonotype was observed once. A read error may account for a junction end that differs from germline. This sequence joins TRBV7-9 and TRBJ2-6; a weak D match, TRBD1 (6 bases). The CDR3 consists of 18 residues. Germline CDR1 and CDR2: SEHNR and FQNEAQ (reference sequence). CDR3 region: CASSSPTGDSPGANGLTF. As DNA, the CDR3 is TGTGCCAGCAGCTCGCCGACAGGAGACTCCCCTGGGGCCAACGGCCTGACTTTC.

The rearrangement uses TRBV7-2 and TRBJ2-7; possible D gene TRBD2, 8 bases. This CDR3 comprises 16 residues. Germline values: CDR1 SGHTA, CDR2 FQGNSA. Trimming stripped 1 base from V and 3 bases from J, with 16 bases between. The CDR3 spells CASSLEFSGTVYEQYF. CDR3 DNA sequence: TGTGCCAGCAGCTTAGAGTTTAGCGGGACAGTCTACGAGCAGTACTTC.